This entry features one TCR beta chain sequence. This sample was included in a study of blood T cell dynamics during melanoma immunotherapy. Germline V gives CDR1 SNHLY, CDR2 FYNNEI. The CDR3 spans 12 residues. Trimming left V 4 bases short and J 6 bases short, with 6 bases between. Method: immunoSEQ multiplex PCR; TCRdb's copy keeps in-frame clones and lacks some. The table lists approximately 13,000 clones, roughly 89% of them singletons, with approximately 0.19% in the top ten. Described time point: week 3, after first cycle of checkpoint inhibitor. The J gene is TRBJ2-2, the V gene TRBV2, with D unclear. This TCR came from a human donor with melanoma. Source: effector memory CD8+ T cells from blood, taken from a patient treated with checkpoint blockade. The CDR3 nucleotides are TGTGCCAGCAGTGTTTCCCCCGGGGAGCTGTTTTTT. Its translation is CASSVSPGELFF.